These T cell receptor beta chains were read from a single sample in a study of blood T cell repertoires in COVID-19. Measured with immunoSEQ multiplex PCR; TCRdb has only the in-frame clones, and not every one. Here the sample spans about 130,000 clones, 70% to 85% being singletons. Input material: peripheral blood. These receptor sequences come from a woman aged 55 to 70 with acute or convalescent COVID-19. Each CDR3 is given with its conserved first and last residue. The D gene is left open where the match is weak. Size values are once, few and many counts, or a class for expanded clones, and some rows have none.

D: TRBD1
size: NA
V: TRBV7-9
CDR3: CASSYGTVTDTQYF

D: TRBD2
size: NA
V: TRBV13
CDR3: CASSPTPASGEYTDTQYF

D: NA
size: NA
V: TRBV19
CDR3: CASSITGQTVPGYGYTF

D: NA
size: NA
V: TRBV20-1
CDR3: CSAIRQSEQYF

D: TRBD2
size: NA
V: TRBV12-5
CDR3: CASGFRAGESAGELFF

D: NA
size: NA
V: TRBV12-5
CDR3: CASATDSVQGTIYF

D: NA
size: NA
V: TRBV11-2
CDR3: CASRPSGGAETQYF

D: NA
size: NA
V: TRBV29-1
CDR3: CSVEAHSGNTIYF

D: TRBD1
size: NA
V: TRBV24-1
CDR3: CATSDLGTGDQPQHF

D: TRBD1
size: NA
V: TRBV6-9
CDR3: CASSSPVGTGSYNEQFF

D: NA
size: NA
V: TRBV2
CDR3: CASSEQFRGNSPLHF

D: NA
size: NA
V: TRBV29-1
CDR3: CSLRVSRNTEAFF

D: TRBD1
size: NA
V: TRBV29-1
CDR3: CSVEGQVYGYTF

D: NA
size: few
V: TRBV10-3
CDR3: CAISEDWNTEAFF

D: NA
size: few
V: TRBV9
CDR3: CASSVTGSYGYTF

D: NA
size: NA
V: TRBV18
CDR3: CASSPRAGEVSQPQHF

D: NA
size: once
V: TRBV10-3
CDR3: CAISESQGSDGYTF

D: NA
size: once
V: TRBV12-2
CDR3: CASRTERQRETQYF

D: TRBD1
size: NA
V: TRBV7-9
CDR3: CASRTGGRNEQFF

D: NA
size: NA
V: TRBV30
CDR3: CACDKGSRLFF

D: NA
size: NA
V: TRBV3-1/TRBV3-2
CDR3: CASSHTSETQYF

D: NA
size: NA
V: TRBV11-2
CDR3: CASSFRAGDGYTF

D: NA
size: NA
V: TRBV7-8
CDR3: CASSLGRNQPQHF

D: NA
size: NA
V: TRBV6-5
CDR3: CASMGTSNYGYTF

D: NA
size: NA
V: TRBV9
CDR3: CASSVGLFLDGYTF

D: TRBD2
size: NA
V: TRBV11-2
CDR3: CASSLDAGGNEQFF